This passage covers 19 T cell receptor beta chains from one sample sequenced in a study of cytomegalovirus exposure and HLA in healthy donors. Sequencing was performed with immunoSEQ multiplex PCR; in TCRdb, only in-frame clones are kept and a portion is missing. The sample yields some 150,000 clones, over 80% seen once. The sample consisted of PBMCs. These receptors all come from a woman in her 30s in good health and CMV-seropositive.

This clone has only a few counts. V usage is TRBV28 and J usage is TRBJ2-7; 9 bases line up with TRBD1. Trimming removed 3 bases from V and 1 base from J; junction bases left unmatched: 1. Germline CDR1 MDHEN, CDR2 SYDVKM. The CDR3 runs to 14 residues. CDR3 region: CASSLGTGSYEQYF. The CDR3, as DNA: TGTGCCAGCAGTTTGGGGACAGGGTCCTACGAGCAGTACTTC.

The chain recombines TRBV5-1 with TRBJ2-2, with D unclear. Germline V gives CDR1 SGHRS, CDR2 YFSETQ. Trimming removed 4 bases at V and 4 bases at J, with 17 bases between. CDR3 length equals 16 residues. The CDR3 protein is CASSEWVPGPTGELFF. The CDR3 DNA is TGCGCCAGCAGCGAGTGGGTCCCGGGTCCCACCGGGGAGCTGTTTTTT.

This clone has just a few counts. V gene TRBV5-6 combines with J gene TRBJ1-2; TRBD1 matches at 8 bases. V lost 4 bases, J lost 4 bases, and 9 bases stayed unmatched. This CDR3 region has 15 residues. CDR1 and CDR2 (germline): SGHDT, YYEEEE. The CDR3 coding sequence is TGTGCCAGCAGCCTGGACAGGGTAGTGTCCTATGGCTACACCTTC. Amino acids: CASSLDRVVSYGYTF. The full variable domain, in which reference TRBV5-6 and TRBJ1-2 provide the parts outside the CDR3, is DAGVTQSPTHLIKTRGQQVTLRCSPKSGHDTVSWYQQALGQGPQFIFQYYEEEERQRGNFPDRFSGHQFPNYSSELNVNALLLGDSALYLCASSLDRVVSYGYTFGSGTRLTVV.

The chain links TRBV29-1 to TRBJ2-5; possible D gene TRBD2, 5 bases. Trimming pared 3 bases from V and 0 bases from J, leaving 8 bases between. The CDR3 extends over 13 amino acids. Looked up from germline, CDR1 is SQVTM and CDR2 is ANQGSEA. Here the CDR3 reads CSVERLNQETQYF. In DNA, the CDR3 is TGCAGCGTTGAGAGACTAAACCAAGAGACCCAGTACTTC.

This clone was detected once. J is TRBJ2-1 and V is TRBV28; the match to TRBD2 covers 14 bases. Germline values: CDR1 MDHEN, CDR2 SYDVKM. The CDR3 consists of 21 residues. V was clipped by 6 bases and J by 3 bases; unmatched bases: 19. CDR3 region: CASRIQPGLAGVGGLYNEQFF. The CDR3 nucleotides read TGTGCCAGCAGAATCCAACCGGGACTAGCGGGAGTGGGGGGTCTCTACAATGAGCAGTTCTTC.

The chain uses TRBV18 and TRBJ2-7; tentatively, D is TRBD2 (5 bases). The V gene lost 2 bases and the J gene lost 5 bases, with 13 bases spanning the gap. Germline loops: CDR1 KGHSH, CDR2 LQKENI. The CDR3 covers 14 residues. CDR3 sequence: CASSPGQLRDEQYF. In nucleotides, the CDR3 is TGTGCCAGCTCACCAGGGCAGCTGAGGGACGAGCAGTACTTC.

The chain couples TRBV2 to TRBJ1-2; the match to TRBD1 covers 9 bases. The germline CDR1 and CDR2 sequences are SNHLY and FYNNEI. With 2 bases clipped from V and 6 bases from J, the junction kept 1 base outside the gene matches. The CDR3 loop spans 13 amino acids. The CDR3 sequence is CASSENRGHGYTF. CDR3 DNA sequence: TGTGCCAGCAGTGAAAACAGGGGGCATGGCTACACCTTC.

This clone was recorded only once. The J gene is TRBJ2-2, the V gene TRBV5-1; TRBD1 is a possible D gene (5 bases). From germline, CDR1 is SGHRS and CDR2 YFSETQ. The CDR3 is made up of 14 amino acids. V dropped 0 bases and J dropped 7 bases, with 10 bases sitting between them. CDR3 amino acids: CASSLGRVDGELFF. CDR3 bases: TGCGCCAGCAGCTTGGGCAGGGTGGACGGGGAGCTGTTTTTT.

The chain recombines TRBV6-1 with TRBJ2-3; D not certain. Trimming left V 10 bases short and J 3 bases short, with 8 bases between. The CDR3 length is 11 residues. From germline, CDR1 is MNHNS and CDR2 SASEGT. This chain's CDR3 is CATQRTDTQYF. As DNA, the CDR3 is TGTGCCACCCAGCGTACAGATACGCAGTATTTT.

This clone was seen once. This CDR3 reads CASRYDRGELYEQYF. CDR3 in DNA: TGTGCCAGCAGGTACGACCGCGGGGAACTCTACGAGCAGTACTTC. The V gene is TRBV2, the J gene TRBJ2-7; TRBD2 might be the D (6 bases). The V end was cut by 6 bases, the J end by 3 bases, with 18 bases between. Germline V gene sequence: CDR1 SNHLY, CDR2 FYNNEI. The CDR3 is made up of 15 amino acids.

This rearrangement joins TRBV1 to TRBJ1-3; no DNA check was done on the table's D call, TRBD1. TRBV1 is a documented pseudogene. This CDR3 comprises 17 residues. This CDR3 reads CTSSHFTGGFSGNTIYF. CDR3 DNA sequence: TGCACCAGCAGCCACTTTACAGGGGGTTTCTCTGGAAACACCATATATTTT.

This clone was counted only a few times. The V call is TRBV5-5, the J call TRBJ1-3; D call uncertain. Per the germline V gene, CDR1 is SGHKS and CDR2 is YYEKEE (reference sequence). V lost 4 bases and J lost 0, with 17 bases in between. The CDR3 extends over 17 amino acids. CDR3 in amino acids: CASSHSGAASSGNTIYF. CDR3 nucleotides: TGTGCCAGCAGCCACTCGGGAGCCGCTAGCTCTGGAAACACCATATATTTT.

The chain has TRBV19 and TRBJ1-2; tentative D call: TRBD1 (6 bases). Germline-derived CDR1 and CDR2 are LNHDA and SQIVND (reference sequence). The CDR3 spans 12 residues. Trimming cost V 10 bases and J 5 bases, with 14 bases left between them. CDR3 loop: CATQTGGYGYTF. The DNA for the CDR3 is TGTGCCACCCAGACAGGCGGGTATGGCTACACCTTC.

Only one count was recorded for this clone. The genes are TRBV28 and TRBJ2-7, with 12 bases that match TRBD2. This CDR3 region has 16 residues. Germline V gene lookup returns CDR1 MDHEN and CDR2 SYDVKM. V shed 3 bases, J shed 4 bases, and the junction held 7 bases outside the gene matches. Written as DNA, the CDR3 is TGTGCCAGCAGTTTGAGGCTAGCGGGAGGGCAGTACGAGCAGTACTTC. Translating it yields CASSLRLAGGQYEQYF.

V gene TRBV9 combines with J gene TRBJ2-3, with no clear D. Germline lookup yields CDR1 SGDLS and CDR2 YYNGEE. Trimming took 3 bases from V and 6 from J, leaving 11 bases between them. The CDR3 is 13 residues long. The CDR3 loop is CASSGRHRDTQYF. For the CDR3, the DNA is TGTGCCAGCAGCGGCCGACATCGCGATACGCAGTATTTT.

V is TRBV2 and J is TRBJ2-7; 12 bases line up with TRBD1. Germline CDR1 is SNHLY and CDR2 is FYNNEI. This CDR3 region has 13 residues. Trimming removed 7 bases from V and 6 bases from J; junction bases left unmatched: 4. The CDR3 spells CASNGDRGREQYF. CDR3 coding DNA: TGTGCCAGCAACGGGGACAGGGGGCGCGAGCAGTACTTC.

This clone has only a few counts. The V gene is TRBV4-1, the J gene TRBJ2-2; D is ambiguous. The V gene lost 4 bases and the J gene lost 3 bases, with 6 bases spanning the gap. CDR1 and CDR2 from the germline V gene are MGHRA and YSYEKL. The CDR3 extends over 13 amino acids. In DNA form, the CDR3 reads TGCGCCAGCAGCCCCCTAGACACCGGGGAGCTGTTTTTT. It yields the protein CASSPLDTGELFF.

The rearrangement uses TRBV18 and TRBJ1-2; no definite D call. This CDR3 is 15 amino acids long. Germline V gene lookup returns CDR1 KGHSH and CDR2 LQKENI. The ends were cut back, 2 bases at V and 7 bases at J, with 17 bases in the middle. The CDR3 coding sequence is TGTGCCAGCTCACCAATCGCGGGCAGCTCGGGTGGCTACACCTTC. Translated, it gives CASSPIAGSSGGYTF.

This sequence joins TRBV9 and TRBJ2-3; no clear D gene. Trimming took 0 bases from V and 6 from J, leaving 8 bases between them. Germline assignment: CDR1 SGDLS and CDR2 YYNGEE. This CDR3 region has 13 residues. The CDR3 bases are TGTGCCAGCAGCGTAGGTCCCCGGGATACGCAGTATTTT. It codes for CASSVGPRDTQYF.